These T cell receptor beta chains were read from a single sample in a study of blood T cells in healthy people across ages. TCRdb passed the 5' RACE reads through MiXCR, listing each CDR3 protein once. The sample shows about 1.4 million distinct CDR3 sequences, almost 60% of them seen only once. The specimen was blood. The receptors shown here come from a man between 18 and 35 years old in good health. The CDR3 runs from the conserved cysteine through the conserved F or W. The D gene is left open where the match is weak. Size is omitted from some rows. Given values are once, few, many or a class for expanded clones.

V	J	D	size	DNA	CDR3
TRBV6-5	TRBJ1-5	NA	NA	TGTGCCAGCAGTGGGGACGGGCAAGAGACCCAGCATTTT	CASSGDGQETQHF
TRBV29-1	TRBJ1-2	NA	NA	TGCAGCGTTCTCTCCACGGGGAGCAGCAACTATGGCTACACCTTC	CSVLSTGSSNYGYTF
TRBV29-1	TRBJ1-2	NA	NA	TGCAGCGTCCTCCCGGCGGGGTTAGGCTATGGCTACACCTTC	CSVLPAGLGYGYTF
TRBV24-1	TRBJ2-3	TRBD2	NA	TGTGCCACCAGGGGTTCGGGTAGCGGGCACACAGATACGCAGTATTTT	CATRGSGSGHTDTQYF
TRBV7-6	TRBJ2-4	TRBD2	NA	TGTGCCAGCAGTCATATGGGGACTAGCGGGTTATGGAATGAGCAGTACTTC	CASSHMGTSGLWNEQYF
TRBV7-6	TRBJ2-1	TRBD2	few	TGTGCCAGCAGCTCCATGACTAGCGGGAGGTACAATGAGCAGTTCTTC	CASSSMTSGRYNEQFF
TRBV7-9	TRBJ2-6	NA	few	TGTGCCAGCACACGGGGGAACTCTGGGGCCAACGTCCTGACTTTC	CASTRGNSGANVLTF
TRBV7-9	TRBJ1-2	TRBD1	once	TGTGCCAGCAGTGGGACAGGGATTATCTATGGCTACACCTTC	CASSGTGIIYGYTF
TRBV6-1	TRBJ2-7	NA	NA	TGTGCCAGCAGCGAGCCCCTGGGGGGCTACGAGCAGTACTTC	CASSEPLGGYEQYF
TRBV7-9	TRBJ2-7	NA	NA	TGTGCCAGCAGCCCAAGGGTACAGGGCGCCTACGAGCAGTACTTC	CASSPRVQGAYEQYF
TRBV6-5	TRBJ2-7	NA	NA	TGTGCCAGCAGTACCCTCTTCCAGGTCCAGGGGTCCTACGAGCAGTACTTC	CASSTLFQVQGSYEQYF
TRBV5-1	TRBJ2-7	TRBD2	few	TGCGCCAGCAGCCAGGGACTAGCGGTCTTGTTTGACTCCTACGAGCAGTACTTC	CASSQGLAVLFDSYEQYF
TRBV6-6	TRBJ1-5	NA	NA	TGTGCCAGCAGACCCGACAGGTCGGAGCAGCCCCAGCATTTT	CASRPDRSEQPQHF
TRBV4-1	TRBJ2-5	TRBD2	few	TGCGCCAGCAGCCAGGAGCGGGAGCAAGAGACCCAGTACTTC	CASSQEREQETQYF
TRBV7-6	TRBJ2-1	NA	few	TGTGCCAGCAGCTTACAGTCTAACTACAATGAGCAGTTCTTC	CASSLQSNYNEQFF
TRBV12-3/TRBV12-4	TRBJ2-2	TRBD2	NA	TGTGCCAGCAGTTTACGCCTAGCGGGGGCGAACACCGGGGAGCTGTTTTTT	CASSLRLAGANTGELFF
TRBV27	TRBJ2-1	TRBD2	many	TGTGCCAGCAGTTTCTTAGCGGGGGGTAATGAGCAGTTCTTC	CASSFLAGGNEQFF
TRBV20-1	TRBJ2-6	TRBD1	NA	TGCAGTGCTAGAGCAGGGGGTTTTGCCAACGTCCTGACTTTC	CSARAGGFANVLTF
TRBV6-5	TRBJ1-2	NA	NA	TGTGCCAGCAGTTACAGGGGTAGAAATGATGGCTACACCTTC	CASSYRGRNDGYTF
TRBV25-1	TRBJ2-1	NA	NA	TGTGCCAGCAGTGAAAGGGACATAGCGGGCTACCGCGATGAGCAGTTCTTC	CASSERDIAGYRDEQFF
TRBV29-1	TRBJ2-1	TRBD2	NA	TGCAGCGCAACGGGGCTAGCGGGAGTCTCCTACAATGAGCAGTTCTTC	CSATGLAGVSYNEQFF
TRBV7-9	TRBJ2-3	TRBD1	NA	TGTGCCAGCAGTTTCACTATCCCGGACAGGGGGCGAATGGCGGATACGCAGTATTTT	CASSFTIPDRGRMADTQYF
TRBV12-3/TRBV12-4	TRBJ2-5	NA	few	TGTGCCAGCACCTCGGACTACGAAGAGACCCAGTACTTC	CASTSDYEETQYF
TRBV20-1	TRBJ2-2	NA	NA	TGCAGTGTTGAGGCCCCGAACACCGGGGAGCTGTTTTTT	CSVEAPNTGELFF
TRBV3-1	TRBJ2-7	NA	few	TGTGCCAGCAGCCCCCTTCTAGGTTTCGAGCAGTACTTC	CASSPLLGFEQYF
TRBV11-3	TRBJ2-3	TRBD2	NA	TGTGCCAGCAGCCCCGGGACTAGCGGGAGGACAGATACGCAGTATTTT	CASSPGTSGRTDTQYF
TRBV11-2	TRBJ2-3	NA	NA	TGTGCCAGCAGCTTATTTCCAGACACAGATACGCAGTATTTT	CASSLFPDTDTQYF
TRBV5-1	TRBJ2-7	NA	few	TGTGCCAGCAGTTTACAGGGTGGAACCTACGAGCAGTACTTC	CASSLQGGTYEQYF
TRBV18	TRBJ1-6	NA	NA	TGTGCCAGCTCAACCACCGCAGGGTCGGACTCACCCCTCCACTTT	CASSTTAGSDSPLHF
TRBV4-1	TRBJ1-2	NA	few	TGCGCCAGCAGCCAAGCTGGGGCTCTGGATGGCTACACCTTC	CASSQAGALDGYTF
TRBV7-9	TRBJ2-1	TRBD2	NA	TGTGCCAGCAGCTTAAAGGCTAGCGGGAGGGCATGGGAGCAGTTCTTC	CASSLKASGRAWEQFF
TRBV7-9	TRBJ2-7	NA	few	TGTGCCAGCAGCCCTTTGACTGATTCCTACGAGCAGTACTTC	CASSPLTDSYEQYF
TRBV5-1	TRBJ2-5	NA	few	TGCGCCAGCAGCTTGGAGACAGAAGAGACCCAGTACTTC	CASSLETEETQYF
TRBV6-2/TRBV6-3	TRBJ2-7	NA	once	TGTGCCAGCAGTATAACGGGAAGCCCCTACGAGCAGTACTTC	CASSITGSPYEQYF
TRBV7-2	TRBJ2-1	NA	NA	TGTGCCAGCAGCCAAAATGTCGTGGGGGTCAATGGGCAGTTCTTC	CASSQNVVGVNGQFF
TRBV12-3/TRBV12-4	TRBJ2-3	TRBD1	few	TGTGCCAGCAGTTCCTCCGGGACAGGGGTGGATACGCAGTATTTT	CASSSSGTGVDTQYF
TRBV3-1	TRBJ1-1	TRBD1	NA	TGTGCCAGCAGCTTCCCGACAGGGGGCGGGGGAATCACTGAAGCTTTCTTT	CASSFPTGGGGITEAFF
TRBV20-1	TRBJ2-1	TRBD2	NA	TGCAGTGCTGGGGGAGGGGATGAGCAGTTCTTC	CSAGGGDEQFF
TRBV6-6	TRBJ2-1	NA	NA	TGTGCCAGCGGTGGCAGCAATGAGCAGTTCTTC	CASGGSNEQFF
TRBV6-6	TRBJ1-2	NA	few	TGTGCCCGACGAACCTTTGGGGGGGTAGGGGACTATGGCTACACCTTC	CARRTFGGVGDYGYTF
TRBV24-1	TRBJ2-5	TRBD1	NA	TGTGCCACCGAGGGACAGGGGGCTGGGGAGACCCAGTACTTC	CATEGQGAGETQYF
TRBV6-1	TRBJ2-5	TRBD2	NA	TGTGCCAGCAGTGAAGCGGGGGGGATCGAGACCCAGTACTTC	CASSEAGGIETQYF
TRBV25-1	TRBJ2-4	NA	NA	TGTGCCAGCAGTGATGTCGGCGGAGCAGTACATCAGTACTTC	CASSDVGGAVHQYF
TRBV15	TRBJ2-3	NA	few	TGTGCCACCAGCAGAGATCCCATTCCAGATACGCAGTATTTT	CATSRDPIPDTQYF
TRBV5-6	TRBJ2-3	NA	few	TGTGCCAGCAGCTTCCGGATAGATACGCAGTATTTT	CASSFRIDTQYF
TRBV20-1	TRBJ1-1	NA	NA	TGCAGTGCCGCACAGGTTTACGACAACACTGAAGCTTTCTTT	CSAAQVYDNTEAFF
TRBV29-1	TRBJ2-5	NA	few	TGCAGCGTTGGAGGGGGGAGTCAAGAGACCCAGTACTTC	CSVGGGSQETQYF
TRBV4-1	TRBJ2-3	NA	many	TGTGCCAGCAGCCAAGACACAGATACGCAGTATTTT	CASSQDTDTQYF
TRBV15	TRBJ2-6	NA	few	TGTGCCACCAGCCATGGGACCGACGGGGCCAACGTCCTGACTTTC	CATSHGTDGANVLTF
TRBV4-2	TRBJ2-1	NA	NA	TGTGCCAGCAGCCGCCGAACTAGTGGGCCCTACAATGAGCAGTTCTTC	CASSRRTSGPYNEQFF
TRBV13	TRBJ2-3	TRBD2	few	TGTGCCAGCAGCACCGGGACTAGCGGGGAGTATTTT	CASSTGTSGEYF
TRBV7-2	TRBJ2-7	TRBD2	NA	TGTGCCAGCAGATCCGGACTAGCGGGAGGCTACGAGCAGTACTTC	CASRSGLAGGYEQYF
TRBV28	TRBJ1-2	NA	few	TGTGCCAGCAGGCATGCTAGGCAGGGTTGGAACGATGGCTACACCTTC	CASRHARQGWNDGYTF
TRBV7-2	TRBJ2-5	TRBD1	few	TGTGCCAGCAGCACAGGGGGCGATCGGGAGACCCAGTACTTC	CASSTGGDRETQYF